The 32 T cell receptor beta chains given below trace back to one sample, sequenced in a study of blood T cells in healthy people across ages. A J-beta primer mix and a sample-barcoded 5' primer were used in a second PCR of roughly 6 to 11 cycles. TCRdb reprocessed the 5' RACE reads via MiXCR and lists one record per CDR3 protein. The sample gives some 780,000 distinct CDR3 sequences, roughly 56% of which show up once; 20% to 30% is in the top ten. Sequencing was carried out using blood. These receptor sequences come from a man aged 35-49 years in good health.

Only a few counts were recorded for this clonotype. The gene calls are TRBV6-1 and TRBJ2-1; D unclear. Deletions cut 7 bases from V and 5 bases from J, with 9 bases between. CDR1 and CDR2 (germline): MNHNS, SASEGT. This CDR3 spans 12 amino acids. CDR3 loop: CASIFVHNEQFF. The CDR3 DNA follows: TGTGCCAGCATATTCGTACACAATGAGCAGTTCTTC.

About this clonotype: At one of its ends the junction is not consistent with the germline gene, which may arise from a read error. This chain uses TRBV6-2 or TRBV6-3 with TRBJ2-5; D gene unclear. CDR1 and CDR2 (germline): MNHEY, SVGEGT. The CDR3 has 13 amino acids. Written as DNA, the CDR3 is TGTGCCAGCATTTACGAGGAGCAGCACGTGCAGTACTTC. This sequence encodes CASIYEEQHVQYF.

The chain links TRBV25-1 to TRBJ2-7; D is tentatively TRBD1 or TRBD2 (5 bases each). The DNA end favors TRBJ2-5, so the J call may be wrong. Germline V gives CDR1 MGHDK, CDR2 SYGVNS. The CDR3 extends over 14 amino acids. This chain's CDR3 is CASSEVGVWETQYF. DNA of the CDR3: TGTGCCAGCAGTGAGGTGGGGGTATGGGAGACCCAGTACTTC.

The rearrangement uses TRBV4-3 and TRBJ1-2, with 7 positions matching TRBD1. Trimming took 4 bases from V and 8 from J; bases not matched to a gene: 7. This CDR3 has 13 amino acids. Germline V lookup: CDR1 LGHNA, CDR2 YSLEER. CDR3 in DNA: TGCGCCAGCAGCCTGCAGGGGGGGGTAGGCTACACCTTC. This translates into CASSLQGGVGYTF.

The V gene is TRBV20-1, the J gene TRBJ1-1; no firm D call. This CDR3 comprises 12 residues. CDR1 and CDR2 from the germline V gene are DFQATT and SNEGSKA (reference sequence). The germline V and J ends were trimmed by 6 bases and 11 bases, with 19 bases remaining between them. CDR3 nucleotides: TGCAGTGCCTTAACGCCATTCTCATCGGCTTTCTTT. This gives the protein CSALTPFSSAFF.

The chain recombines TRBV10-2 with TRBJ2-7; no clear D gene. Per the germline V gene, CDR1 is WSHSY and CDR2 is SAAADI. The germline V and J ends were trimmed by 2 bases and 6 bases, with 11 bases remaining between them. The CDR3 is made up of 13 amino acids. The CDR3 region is CASSEQASGEQYF. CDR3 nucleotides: TGCGCCAGCAGTGAGCAGGCCTCGGGCGAGCAGTACTTC.

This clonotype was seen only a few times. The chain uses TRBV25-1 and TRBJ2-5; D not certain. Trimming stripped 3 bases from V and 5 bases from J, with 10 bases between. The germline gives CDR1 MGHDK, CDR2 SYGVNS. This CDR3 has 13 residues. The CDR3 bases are TGTGCCAGCAGTGATCCTTGGCAGGAGACCCAGTACTTC. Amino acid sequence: CASSDPWQETQYF.

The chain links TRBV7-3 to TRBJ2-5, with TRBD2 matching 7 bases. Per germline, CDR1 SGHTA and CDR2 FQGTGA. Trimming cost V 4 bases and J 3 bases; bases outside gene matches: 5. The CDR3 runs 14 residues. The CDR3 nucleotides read TGTGCCAGCAGCTGGGGGGGTGGAGAAGAGACCCAGTACTTC. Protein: CASSWGGGEETQYF.

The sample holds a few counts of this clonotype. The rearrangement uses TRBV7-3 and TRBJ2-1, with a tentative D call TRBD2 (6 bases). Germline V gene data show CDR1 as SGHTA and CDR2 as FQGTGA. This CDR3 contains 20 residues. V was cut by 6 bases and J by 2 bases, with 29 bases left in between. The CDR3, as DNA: TGTGCCAGCAGAAAAGGTGGGTTGGCGGGGAAGAACCTTGCCTACAATGAGCAGTTCTTC. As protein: CASRKGGLAGKNLAYNEQFF.

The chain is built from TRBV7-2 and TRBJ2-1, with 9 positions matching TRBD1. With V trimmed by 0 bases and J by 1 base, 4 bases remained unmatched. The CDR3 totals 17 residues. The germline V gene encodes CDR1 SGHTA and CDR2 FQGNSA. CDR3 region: CASSLAVGTGSYNEQFF. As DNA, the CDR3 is TGTGCCAGCAGCTTAGCCGTGGGGACAGGGTCCTACAATGAGCAGTTCTTC.

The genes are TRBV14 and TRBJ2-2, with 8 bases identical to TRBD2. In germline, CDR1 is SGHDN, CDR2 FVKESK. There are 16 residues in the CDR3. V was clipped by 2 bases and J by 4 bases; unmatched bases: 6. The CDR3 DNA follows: TGTGCCAGCAGCCAATTAGCGGGATTTACCACCGGGGAGCTGTTTTTT. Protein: CASSQLAGFTTGELFF.

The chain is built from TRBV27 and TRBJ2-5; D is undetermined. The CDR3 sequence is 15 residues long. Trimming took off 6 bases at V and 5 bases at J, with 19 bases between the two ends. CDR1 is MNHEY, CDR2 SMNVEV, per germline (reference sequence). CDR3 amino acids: CASSGDVELRETQYF. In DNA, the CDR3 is TGTGCCAGCAGCGGAGACGTAGAGCTACGGGAGACCCAGTACTTC.

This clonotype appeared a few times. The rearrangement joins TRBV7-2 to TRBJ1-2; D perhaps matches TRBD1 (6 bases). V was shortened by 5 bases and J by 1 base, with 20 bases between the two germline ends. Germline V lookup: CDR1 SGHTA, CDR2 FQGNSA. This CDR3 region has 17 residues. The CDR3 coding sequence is TGTGCCAGCAGCCCCCAATCGGGGGCGCAGTATAACTATGGCTACACCTTC. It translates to CASSPQSGAQYNYGYTF.

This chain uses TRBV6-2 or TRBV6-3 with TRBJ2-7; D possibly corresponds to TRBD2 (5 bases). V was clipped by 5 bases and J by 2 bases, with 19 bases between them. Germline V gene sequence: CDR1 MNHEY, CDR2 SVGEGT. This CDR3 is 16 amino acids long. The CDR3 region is CASSRDDGKATYEQYF. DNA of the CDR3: TGTGCCAGCAGTCGAGACGACGGGAAAGCTACCTACGAGCAGTACTTC.

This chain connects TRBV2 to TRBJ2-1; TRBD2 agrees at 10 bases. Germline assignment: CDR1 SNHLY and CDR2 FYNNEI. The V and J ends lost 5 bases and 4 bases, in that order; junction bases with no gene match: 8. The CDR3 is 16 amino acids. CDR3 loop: CASSTSLAGEYNEQFF. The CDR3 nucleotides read TGTGCCAGCAGTACATCTCTAGCGGGAGAATACAATGAGCAGTTCTTC.

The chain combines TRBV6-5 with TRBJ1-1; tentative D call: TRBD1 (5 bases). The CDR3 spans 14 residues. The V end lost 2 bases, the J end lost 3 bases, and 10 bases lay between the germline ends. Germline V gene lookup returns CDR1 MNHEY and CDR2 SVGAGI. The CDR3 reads CASSYGDGDTEAFF. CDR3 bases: TGTGCCAGCAGTTACGGGGACGGGGACACTGAAGCTTTCTTT.

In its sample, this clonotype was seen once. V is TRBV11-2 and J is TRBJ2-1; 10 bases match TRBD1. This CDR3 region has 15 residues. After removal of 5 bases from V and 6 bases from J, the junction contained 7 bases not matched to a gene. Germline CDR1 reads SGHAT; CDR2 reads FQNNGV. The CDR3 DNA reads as TGTGCCAGCAGCCGGGACAGGGGAGTGGGCAATGAGCAGTTCTTC. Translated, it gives CASSRDRGVGNEQFF.

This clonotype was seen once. The CDR3 sequence: CASSPERDMEDSPLHF. CDR3 nucleotides: TGTGCCAGCAGCCCCGAGAGGGACATGGAAGATTCACCCCTCCACTTT. V usage is TRBV7-9 and J usage is TRBJ1-6; possibly TRBD1 for D (6 bases). The CDR3 extends over 16 amino acids. The germline gives CDR1 SEHNR, CDR2 FQNEAQ (reference sequence). Deletions cut 5 bases from V and 8 bases from J, with 19 bases between.

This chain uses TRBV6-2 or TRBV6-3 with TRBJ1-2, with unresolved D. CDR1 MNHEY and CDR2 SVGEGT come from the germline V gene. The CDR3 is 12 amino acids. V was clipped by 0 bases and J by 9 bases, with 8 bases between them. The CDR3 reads CASSYSRTSYTF. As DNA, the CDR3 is TGTGCCAGCAGTTACTCGAGGACCAGCTACACCTTC.

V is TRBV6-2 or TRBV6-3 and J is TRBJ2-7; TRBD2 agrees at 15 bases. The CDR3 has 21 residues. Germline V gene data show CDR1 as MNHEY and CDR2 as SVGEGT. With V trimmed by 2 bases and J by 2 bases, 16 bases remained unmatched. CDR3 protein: CASSYPIKPGLAGGMAYEQYF. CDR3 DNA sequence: TGTGCCAGCAGTTACCCTATAAAGCCGGGACTAGCGGGAGGTATGGCCTACGAGCAGTACTTC.

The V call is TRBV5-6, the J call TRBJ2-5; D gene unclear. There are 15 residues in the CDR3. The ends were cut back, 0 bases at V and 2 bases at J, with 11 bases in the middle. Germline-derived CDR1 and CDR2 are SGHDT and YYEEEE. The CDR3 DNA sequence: TGTGCCAGCAGCTTGGTGAAGTTAATGCAAGAGACCCAGTACTTC. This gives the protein CASSLVKLMQETQYF.

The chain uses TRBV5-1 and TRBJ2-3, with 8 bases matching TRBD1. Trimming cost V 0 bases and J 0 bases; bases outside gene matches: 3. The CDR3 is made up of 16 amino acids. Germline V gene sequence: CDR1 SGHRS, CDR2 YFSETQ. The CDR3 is CASSLDRGTSTDTQYF. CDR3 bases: TGCGCCAGCAGCTTGGACAGGGGGACTAGCACAGATACGCAGTATTTT.

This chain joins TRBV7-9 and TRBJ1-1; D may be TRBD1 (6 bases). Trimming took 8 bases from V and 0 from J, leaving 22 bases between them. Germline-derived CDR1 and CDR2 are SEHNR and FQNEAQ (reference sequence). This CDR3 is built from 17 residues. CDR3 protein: CASARGLIGLMNTEAFF. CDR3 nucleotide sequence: TGTGCCAGCGCCAGGGGCTTGATCGGATTAATGAACACTGAAGCTTTCTTT.

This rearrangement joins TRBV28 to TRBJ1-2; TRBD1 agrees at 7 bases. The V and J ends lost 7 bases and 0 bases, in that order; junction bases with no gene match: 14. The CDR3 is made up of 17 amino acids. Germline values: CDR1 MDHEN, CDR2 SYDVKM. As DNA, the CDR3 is TGTGCCAGCACCATCTTGGACAGGTCTTCAGCTAACTATGGCTACACCTTC. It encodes CASTILDRSSANYGYTF.

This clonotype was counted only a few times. The CDR3 reads CASSEGLAGGYEQYF. The CDR3 DNA reads as TGTGCCAGCAGTGAGGGACTAGCGGGGGGATACGAGCAGTACTTC. The chain recombines TRBV5-5 with TRBJ2-7; 15 bases are a match to TRBD2. Germline lookup yields CDR1 SGHKS and CDR2 YYEKEE (reference sequence). The V and J ends lost 5 bases and 4 bases, in that order; junction bases with no gene match: 4. This CDR3 has 15 residues.

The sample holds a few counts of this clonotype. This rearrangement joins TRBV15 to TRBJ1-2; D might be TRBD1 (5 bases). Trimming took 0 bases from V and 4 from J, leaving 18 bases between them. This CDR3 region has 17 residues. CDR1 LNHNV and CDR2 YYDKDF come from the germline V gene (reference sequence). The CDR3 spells CATSRDIAGTLIYGYTF. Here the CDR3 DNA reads TGTGCCACCAGCAGAGATATCGCGGGGACGCTAATCTATGGCTACACCTTC.

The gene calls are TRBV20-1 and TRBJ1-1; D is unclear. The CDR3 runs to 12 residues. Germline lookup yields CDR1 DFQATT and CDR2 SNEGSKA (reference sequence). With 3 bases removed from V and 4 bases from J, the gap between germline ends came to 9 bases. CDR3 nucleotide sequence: TGCAGTGCTAGGGCTTCCTCCACTGAAGCTTTCTTT. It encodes CSARASSTEAFF.

The CDR3, as DNA: TGTGCCAGCAGTGAACGAAGTGGTGAGCAGTACTTC. Its translation: CASSERSGEQYF. V usage is TRBV2 and J usage is TRBJ2-7; D unresolved. There are 12 residues in the CDR3. CDR1 and CDR2 from the germline V gene are SNHLY and FYNNEI. Trimming removed 2 bases at V and 7 bases at J, with 9 bases between. Complete variable domain (other parts from reference TRBV2 and TRBJ2-7): EPEVTQTPSHQVTQMGQEVILRCVPISNHLYFYWYRQILGQKVEFLVSFYNNEISEKSEIFDDQFSVERPDGSNFTLKIRSTKLEDSAMYFCASSERSGEQYFGPGTRLTVT.

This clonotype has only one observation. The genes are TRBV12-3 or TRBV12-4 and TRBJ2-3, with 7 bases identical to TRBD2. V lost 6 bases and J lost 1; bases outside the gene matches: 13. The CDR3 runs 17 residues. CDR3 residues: CASSPGLLPLGTDTQYF. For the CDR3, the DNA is TGTGCCAGCAGCCCGGGACTACTTCCTTTGGGCACAGATACGCAGTATTTT.

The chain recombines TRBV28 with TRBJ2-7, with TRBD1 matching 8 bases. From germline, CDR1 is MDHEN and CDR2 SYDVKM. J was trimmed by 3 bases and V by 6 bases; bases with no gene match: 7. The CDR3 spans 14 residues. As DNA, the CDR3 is TGTGCCAGCAGGGTTGGTGACAGGGGCTACGAGCAGTACTTC. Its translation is CASRVGDRGYEQYF. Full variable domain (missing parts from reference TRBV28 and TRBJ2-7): DVKVTQSSRYLVKRTGEKVFLECVQDMDHENMFWYRQDPGLGLRLIYFSYDVKMKEKGDIPEGYSVSREKKERFSLILESASTNQTSMYLCASRVGDRGYEQYFGPGTRLTVT.

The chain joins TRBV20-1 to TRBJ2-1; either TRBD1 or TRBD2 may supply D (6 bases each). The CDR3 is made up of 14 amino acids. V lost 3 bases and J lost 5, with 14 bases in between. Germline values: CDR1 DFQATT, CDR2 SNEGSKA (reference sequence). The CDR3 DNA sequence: TGCAGTGCTAGCGGGGGCCCCTTCCACAATGAGCAGTTCTTC. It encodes CSASGGPFHNEQFF.

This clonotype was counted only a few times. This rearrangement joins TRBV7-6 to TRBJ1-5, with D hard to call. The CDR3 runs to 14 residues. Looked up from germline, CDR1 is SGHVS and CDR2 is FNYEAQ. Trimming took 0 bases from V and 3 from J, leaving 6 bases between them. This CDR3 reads CASSLAANNQPQHF. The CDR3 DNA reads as TGTGCCAGCAGCTTAGCAGCCAACAATCAGCCCCAGCATTTT.